This TCR beta chain was captured in a study of blood T cell repertoires in COVID-19. Study-level background: Nucleic acid was either cDNA or gDNA, and it came from T cells, B-cell-depleted T cells, or PBMCs.

Data came from immunoSEQ multiplex PCR; TCRdb stores just in-frame clones and leaves some out. The top ten hold just over 7% of the sample, which has hundreds of thousands of clones, approximately 85% seen once. This clone occurred a few times. Per the germline V gene, CDR1 is GTSNPN and CDR2 is SVGIG (reference sequence). This CDR3 comprises 13 residues. Trimming removed 0 bases from V and 11 bases from J; junction bases left unmatched: 9. This sequence was found in a human donor in a cohort sampled during active COVID-19. The specimen was peripheral blood. The chain links TRBV30 to TRBJ1-1, with 7 bases that match TRBD1. The CDR3 DNA follows: TGTGCCTGGAGTGTACACCCGACAGGGTCGGCTTTCTTT. Amino acid sequence: CAWSVHPTGSAFF. Filled out from reference TRBV30 and TRBJ1-1, the complete variable domain reads SQTIHQWPATLVQPVGSPLSLECTVEGTSNPNLYWYRQAAGRGLQLLFYSVGIGQISSEVPQNLSASRPQDRQFILSSKKLLLSDSGFYLCAWSVHPTGSAFFGQGTRLTVV.